The entry below gives a single TCR beta chain sequence along with its context. This sample is part of a study of blood T cell repertoires in COVID-19. Study in general: Spain, Italy and the United States supplied samples that represented acute and convalescent COVID-19. T cells, B-cell-depleted T cells, or PBMCs provided the cDNA or gDNA that served as material.

This table comes from immunoSEQ multiplex PCR, and its TCRdb copy is limited to in-frame clones, with some not included. The profile shows 150,000 to 200,000 clones, roughly 87% of them singletons. This CDR3 has 15 amino acids. Germline V gene data show CDR1 as LNHNV and CDR2 as YYDKDF (reference sequence). V was clipped by 4 bases and J by 6 bases; unmatched bases: 8. Sequencing used peripheral blood. The TCR comes from a man younger than 35 who had recovered from COVID-19. The chain has TRBV15 and TRBJ2-4; TRBD2 matches at 8 bases. The CDR3 spells CATSTYTSGRNIQYF. In DNA form, the CDR3 reads TGTGCCACCAGCACCTATACTAGCGGACGAAACATTCAGTACTTC.